Each of the 23 T cell receptor beta chains below was sequenced from the same sample in a study of T cells in localized non-small cell lung cancer. Sequencing used immunoSEQ multiplex PCR; TCRdb keeps in-frame clones, though not all of them. Of about 52,000 clones in the sample, approximately 86% were seen once. This sample comprised PBMCs, obtained before any cancer treatment. These receptors were collected from a female donor with stage II lung adenocarcinoma.

CDR3 in DNA: TGTGCCAGCAGTGACCGGACAGGGGGAACCGGGGAGCTGTTTTTT. It is translated as CASSDRTGGTGELFF. The chain uses TRBV2 and TRBJ2-2, with 10 bases matching TRBD1. The CDR3 has 15 residues. The germline V gene encodes CDR1 SNHLY and CDR2 FYNNEI. The V and J ends lost 3 bases and 5 bases, in that order; junction bases with no gene match: 3.

The rearrangement joins TRBV7-6 to TRBJ1-5, with a possible D match to TRBD1 (5 bases). The CDR3 covers 16 residues. CDR1 and CDR2 from the germline V gene are SGHVS and FNYEAQ. V shed 1 base and J shed 4 bases, with 14 bases lying between them. The CDR3 sequence: CASSLEVGAINQPQHF. The CDR3 bases are TGTGCCAGCAGCTTAGAGGTAGGGGCCATAAATCAGCCCCAGCATTTT.

Only one count was recorded for this clone. V usage is TRBV27 and J usage is TRBJ1-1, with TRBD1 matching over 9 bases. Germline V gene data show CDR1 as MNHEY and CDR2 as SMNVEV (reference sequence). V was clipped by 5 bases and J by 3 bases; unmatched bases: 4. This CDR3 is 14 amino acids long. CDR3 sequence: CASSHGQGYTEAFF. The CDR3 nucleotides read TGTGCCAGCAGTCACGGACAGGGGTACACTGAAGCTTTCTTT.

This clone appeared once. The genes are TRBV9 and TRBJ1-2, with 10 bases that match TRBD1. The CDR3 spans 14 residues. The J segment lost 4 bases and the V segment lost 6 bases, leaving 6 bases of the junction unmatched. Per the germline V gene, CDR1 is SGDLS and CDR2 is YYNGEE. The CDR3 sequence is CASTIRQGAYGYTF. The CDR3 DNA follows: TGTGCCAGCACCATCCGACAGGGGGCCTATGGCTACACCTTC.

This chain joins TRBV25-1 and TRBJ1-2, with TRBD1 as a possible D gene (6 bases). Deletions cut 0 bases from V and 6 bases from J, with 8 bases between. Germline lookup yields CDR1 MGHDK and CDR2 SYGVNS. The CDR3 loop spans 13 amino acids. CDR3 DNA: TGTGCCAGCAGTGAATACAGGGGAGATGGCTACACCTTC. This sequence encodes CASSEYRGDGYTF.

The chain carries TRBV10-1 and TRBJ1-2; D might be TRBD1 (5 bases). This CDR3 has 12 amino acids. Trimming shortened V by 6 bases and J by 4 bases, and 9 bases separated the two germline ends. Germline loops: CDR1 WNHNN, CDR2 SYGVQD (reference sequence). CDR3 in amino acids: CASSPGPYGYTF. The CDR3 DNA sequence: TGCGCCAGCAGCCCAGGGCCCTATGGCTACACCTTC.

The J gene is TRBJ1-1, the V gene TRBV29-1; D is unclear. The V end was cut by 4 bases, the J end by 4 bases, with 13 bases between. CDR1 is SQVTM, CDR2 ANQGSEA, per germline. The CDR3 loop spans 13 amino acids. The CDR3: CSVVSAVGTEAFF. In nucleotides, the CDR3 is TGCAGCGTTGTGAGCGCGGTTGGCACTGAAGCTTTCTTT.

The V gene is TRBV13, the J gene TRBJ2-7, with 7 bases fitting TRBD1. J gave up 3 bases and V 6 bases, and 14 bases lay outside the gene matches. The CDR3 loop spans 16 amino acids. Per germline, CDR1 PRHDT and CDR2 FYEKMQ (reference sequence). The CDR3 loop is CASSSWTGKNSYEQYF. The CDR3 DNA follows: TGTGCCAGCAGTTCATGGACAGGCAAAAATAGCTACGAGCAGTACTTC.

The chain has TRBV30 and TRBJ1-5; TRBD1 matches at 8 bases. CDR1 and CDR2 from the germline V gene are GTSNPN and SVGIG (reference sequence). There are 15 residues in the CDR3. The trim removed 5 bases at V and 6 bases at J, leaving 12 bases unmatched. For the CDR3, the DNA is TGTGCCTGGGGGGGTGGACAGGGTATTTTTCAGCCCCAGCATTTT. It encodes CAWGGGQGIFQPQHF.

This clone was recorded only once. The chain's CDR3 is CASSEVAGKGTDTQYF. The DNA of the CDR3 is TGCGCCAGCAGTGAGGTGGCAGGGAAGGGCACAGATACGCAGTATTTT. The chain has TRBV10-1 and TRBJ2-3; possible D gene TRBD1, 5 bases. Trimming took 2 bases from V and 1 from J, leaving 13 bases between them. The CDR3 runs 16 residues. The germline gives CDR1 WNHNN, CDR2 SYGVQD (reference sequence).

The chain recombines TRBV9 with TRBJ1-3; D is ambiguous. The V end was cut by 0 bases, the J end by 2 bases, with 21 bases between. Germline lookup yields CDR1 SGDLS and CDR2 YYNGEE. This CDR3 spans 19 amino acids. Written as DNA, the CDR3 is TGTGCCAGCAGCGTAGTGTCGACCGACCTAGAGTCTCCTGGAAACACCATATATTTT. The encoded protein is CASSVVSTDLESPGNTIYF. Full variable domain (outside the CDR3, taken from reference TRBV9 and TRBJ1-3): DSGVTQTPKHLITATGQRVTLRCSPRSGDLSVYWYQQSLDQGLQFLIQYYNGEERAKGNILERFSAQQFPDLHSELNLSSLELGDSALYFCASSVVSTDLESPGNTIYFGEGSWLTVV.

The chain combines TRBV4-1 with TRBJ2-2, with D possibly TRBD1 on 6 matching bases. This CDR3 region has 17 residues. Germline CDR1 MGHRA, CDR2 YSYEKL. Between the trimmed V and J ends, which lost 3 bases and 6 bases, there was a span of 20 bases. CDR3 amino acids: CASSQGDRRLGAGELFF. The DNA for the CDR3 is TGCGCCAGCAGCCAGGGAGACAGGCGGTTGGGGGCCGGGGAGCTGTTTTTT.

This clone appeared a single time. The J gene is TRBJ1-4, the V gene TRBV6-1, with 11 bases that match TRBD1. V was clipped by 7 bases and J by 8 bases; unmatched bases: 9. Germline-derived CDR1 and CDR2 are MNHNS and SASEGT. The CDR3 covers 15 residues. CDR3: CASMGQGVRGEKLFF. The CDR3 coding sequence is TGTGCCAGCATGGGACAGGGGGTACGAGGGGAAAAACTGTTTTTT.

The chain joins TRBV5-4 to TRBJ2-7, with unresolved D. CDR1 is SGHNT, CDR2 YYREEE, per germline (reference sequence). The CDR3 consists of 12 residues. The V end was cut by 4 bases, the J end by 3 bases, with 8 bases between. CDR3 residues: CASSLTNYEQYF. The DNA of the CDR3 is TGTGCCAGCAGCCTTACGAACTACGAGCAGTACTTC. The full variable domain, in which reference TRBV5-4 and TRBJ2-7 provide the parts outside the CDR3, is ETGVTQSPTHLIKTRGQQVTLRCSSQSGHNTVSWYQQALGQGPQFIFQYYREEENGRGNFPPRFSGLQFPNYSSELNVNALELDDSALYLCASSLTNYEQYFGPGTRLTVT.

The chain carries TRBV11-2 and TRBJ2-2; no firm D call. Trimming took off 3 bases at V and 7 bases at J, with 12 bases between the two ends. CDR3 length equals 14 residues. Germline-derived CDR1 and CDR2 are SGHAT and FQNNGV. The chain's CDR3 is CASSFEARLGELFF. DNA for the CDR3: TGTGCCAGCAGCTTCGAAGCTCGTCTCGGGGAGCTGTTTTTT. Supplemented by reference TRBV11-2 and TRBJ2-2, the full variable domain reads EAGVAQSPRYKIIEKRQSVAFWCNPISGHATLYWYQQILGQGPKLLIQFQNNGVVDDSQLPKDRFSAERLKGVDSTLKIQPAKLEDSAVYLCASSFEARLGELFFGEGSRLTVL.

V and J are TRBV6-5 and TRBJ1-2, with 7 bases lining up with TRBD1. The CDR3 is 14 residues long. J lost 0 bases, V lost 4 bases, and 2 bases had no gene match. The V gene's germline CDR1 is MNHEY and CDR2 SVGAGI. Here the CDR3 DNA reads TGTGCCAGCAGTTTGGGACAGACTAACTATGGCTACACCTTC. This gives the protein CASSLGQTNYGYTF.

The chain employs TRBV25-1 and TRBJ1-2; the D is unclear. CDR3 size: 15 residues. Germline values: CDR1 MGHDK, CDR2 SYGVNS. Trimming pared 4 bases from V and 2 bases from J, leaving 14 bases between. In nucleotides, the CDR3 is TGTGCCAGCAGTGGCCTCAACTATTTCAACTATGGCTACACCTTC. As protein: CASSGLNYFNYGYTF.

V is TRBV18 and J is TRBJ2-5; D is possibly TRBD1 (5 bases). Trimming removed 4 bases from V and 0 bases from J, with 12 bases in between. This CDR3 region has 15 residues. Germline V gene data show CDR1 as KGHSH and CDR2 as LQKENI. CDR3 in amino acids: CASSRNRNDQETQYF. In DNA, the CDR3 is TGTGCCAGCTCACGAAACAGGAATGACCAAGAGACCCAGTACTTC.

The J gene is TRBJ1-2, the V gene TRBV29-1; D might be TRBD1 (6 bases). V dropped 6 bases and J dropped 8 bases, with 19 bases sitting between them. This CDR3 comprises 13 residues. Looked up from germline, CDR1 is SQVTM and CDR2 is ANQGSEA. The CDR3 DNA sequence: TGCAGCGTCGGAGGTTGGGGGCTGCAGGGCTACACCTTC. It yields the protein CSVGGWGLQGYTF.

This clone was detected a few times. This rearrangement joins TRBV6-1 to TRBJ1-2; possible D gene TRBD1, 6 bases. V lost 0 bases to trimming and J lost 5 bases, with 13 bases between them. The germline V gene encodes CDR1 MNHNS and CDR2 SASEGT. The CDR3 length is 15 residues. CDR3 residues: CASSEARGPGYGYTF. The CDR3 DNA follows: TGTGCCAGCAGTGAAGCGCGGGGGCCTGGGTATGGCTACACCTTC.

The chain joins TRBV5-1 to TRBJ2-1; D may match TRBD1 or TRBD2 (5 bases each). The CDR3 contains 15 residues. CDR1 is SGHRS and CDR2 is YFSETQ in the germline V gene. Trimming left V 0 bases short and J 6 bases short, with 13 bases between. CDR3 bases: TGCGCCAGCAGCTTGGTCCCGGGGACGGGCAATGAGCAGTTCTTC. Protein product: CASSLVPGTGNEQFF.

The J gene is TRBJ1-2, the V gene TRBV19; possible D gene TRBD1, 5 bases. Trimming stripped 5 bases from V and 0 bases from J, with 13 bases between. This CDR3 contains 15 residues. The germline V gene encodes CDR1 LNHDA and CDR2 SQIVND (reference sequence). The CDR3 is CASSPQGFTNYGYTF. DNA for the CDR3: TGTGCCAGTAGTCCCCAGGGCTTCACTAACTATGGCTACACCTTC.

This rearrangement joins TRBV4-1 to TRBJ2-1; the D is unclear. Germline CDR1 is MGHRA and CDR2 is YSYEKL. The CDR3 contains 15 residues. The V end was cut by 1 base, the J end by 7 bases, with 14 bases between. CDR3 sequence reads: CASSQVGGLTNEQFF. CDR3 nucleotide sequence: TGCGCCAGCAGCCAAGTAGGCGGCCTCACAAATGAGCAGTTCTTC.